In this sample, the clone carrying this T cell receptor (beta chain) turned up many times. This entry belongs to a study of T cells in Graves' hyperthyroidism and ophthalmopathy. Across the whole study: Peripheral blood collection took place at initial diagnosis, before any treatment.

A NOSPECS grade of at least 4, a Clinical Activity Score of at least 3 and duration under 3 months were recorded in ophthalmopathy patients. Each diagnosis drew on symptoms, thyroxine, TRAb, thyroid ultrasound and orbital computed tomography findings. Between the trimmed V and J ends, which lost 0 bases and 2 bases, there was a span of 8 bases. There are 14 residues in the CDR3. From germline, CDR1 is SGHDT and CDR2 YYEEEE. Amplification yielded TCR beta CDR3 regions, with RNA transcripts as the source. TCR CDR3 regions were first amplified by RT-PCR with HTBI primers. One entry per CDR3 protein results from TCRdb running MiXCR on the multiplex PCR reads. Of nearly 250,000 distinct CDR3 sequences listed, almost 25% were seen once; the top ten hold about a third.

Sample: blood. V is TRBV5-6 and J is TRBJ1-1; the D is unclear. This TCR was recovered from a woman in her forties with Graves' ophthalmopathy. The CDR3 nucleotides read TGTGCCAGCAGCTTGGTGGCCAGCAACACTGAAGCTTTCTTT. Encoded protein: CASSLVASNTEAFF.